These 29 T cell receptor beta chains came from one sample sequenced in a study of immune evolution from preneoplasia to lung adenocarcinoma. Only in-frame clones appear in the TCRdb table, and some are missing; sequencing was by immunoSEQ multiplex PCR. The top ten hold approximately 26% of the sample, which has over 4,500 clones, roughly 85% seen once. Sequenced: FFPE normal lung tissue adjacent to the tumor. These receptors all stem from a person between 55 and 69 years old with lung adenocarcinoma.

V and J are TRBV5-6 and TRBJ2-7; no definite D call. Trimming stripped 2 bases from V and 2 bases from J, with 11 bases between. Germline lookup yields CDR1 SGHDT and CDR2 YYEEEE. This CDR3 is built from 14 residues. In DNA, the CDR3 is TGTGCCAGCAGCTTCGTCAGGATACCCTACGAGCAGTACTTC. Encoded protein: CASSFVRIPYEQYF.

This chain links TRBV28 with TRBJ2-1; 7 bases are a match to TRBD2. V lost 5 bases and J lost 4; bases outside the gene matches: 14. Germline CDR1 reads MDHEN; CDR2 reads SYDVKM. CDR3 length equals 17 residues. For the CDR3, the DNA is TGTGCCAGCAGTCCATCACCCGGGCGGGAGCCTTACAATGAGCAGTTCTTC. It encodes CASSPSPGREPYNEQFF.

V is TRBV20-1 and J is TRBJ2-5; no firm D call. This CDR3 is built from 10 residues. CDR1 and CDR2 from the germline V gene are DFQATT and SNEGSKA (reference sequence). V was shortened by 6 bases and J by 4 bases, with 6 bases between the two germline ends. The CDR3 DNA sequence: TGCAGTGCCGCTGGAGAGACCCAGTACTTC. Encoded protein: CSAAGETQYF.

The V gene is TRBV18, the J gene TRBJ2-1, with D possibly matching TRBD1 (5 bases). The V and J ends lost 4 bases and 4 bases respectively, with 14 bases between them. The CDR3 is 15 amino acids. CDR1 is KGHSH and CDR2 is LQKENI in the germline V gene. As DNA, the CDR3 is TGTGCCAGCTCACAATCAGGGTTGAGTTACAATGAGCAGTTCTTC. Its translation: CASSQSGLSYNEQFF.

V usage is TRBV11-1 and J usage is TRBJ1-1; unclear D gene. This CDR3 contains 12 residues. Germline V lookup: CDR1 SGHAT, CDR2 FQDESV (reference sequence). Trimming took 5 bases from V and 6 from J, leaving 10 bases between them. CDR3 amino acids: CASSPPHSEAFF. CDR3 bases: TGTGCCAGCAGCCCACCCCACTCTGAAGCTTTCTTT.

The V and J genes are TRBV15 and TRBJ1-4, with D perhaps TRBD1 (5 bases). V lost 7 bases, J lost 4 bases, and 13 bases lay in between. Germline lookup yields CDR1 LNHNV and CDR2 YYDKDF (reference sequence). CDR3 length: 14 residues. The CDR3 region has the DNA TGTGCCACCAAGGCGGGGCAGGTTAATGAAAAACTGTTTTTT. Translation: CATKAGQVNEKLFF.

The CDR3 DNA reads TGTGCCAGCAGCTTGGTTTCCCGGAGCACAGATACGCAGTATTTT. The encoded protein is CASSLVSRSTDTQYF. The J gene is TRBJ2-3, the V gene TRBV5-8, with D unresolved. Germline V gene lookup returns CDR1 SGHTS and CDR2 YDEGEE. V lost 0 bases and J lost 0, with 8 bases in between. This CDR3 spans 15 amino acids.

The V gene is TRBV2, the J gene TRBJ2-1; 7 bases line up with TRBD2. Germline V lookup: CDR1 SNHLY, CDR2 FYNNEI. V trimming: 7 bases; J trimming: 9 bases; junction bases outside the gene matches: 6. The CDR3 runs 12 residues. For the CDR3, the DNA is TGTGCCAGCAATAGGGAGGGCCTTGAGCAGTTCTTC. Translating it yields CASNREGLEQFF.

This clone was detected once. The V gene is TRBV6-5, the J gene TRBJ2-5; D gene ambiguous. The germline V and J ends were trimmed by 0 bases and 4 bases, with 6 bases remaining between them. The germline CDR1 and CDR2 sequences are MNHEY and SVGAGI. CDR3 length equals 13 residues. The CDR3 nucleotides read TGTGCCAGCAGTTACTCGTTCGGAGAGACCCAGTACTTC. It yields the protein CASSYSFGETQYF.

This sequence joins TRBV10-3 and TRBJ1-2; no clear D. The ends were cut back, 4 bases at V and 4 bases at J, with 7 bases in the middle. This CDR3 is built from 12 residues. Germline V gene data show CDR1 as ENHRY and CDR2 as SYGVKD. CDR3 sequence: CAISVKSYGYTF. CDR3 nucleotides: TGTGCCATCAGTGTAAAATCCTATGGCTACACCTTC.

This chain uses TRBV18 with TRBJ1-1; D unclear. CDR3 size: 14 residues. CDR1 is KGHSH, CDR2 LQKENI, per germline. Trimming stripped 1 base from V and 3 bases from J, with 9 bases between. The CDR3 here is CASSPQGKDTEAFF. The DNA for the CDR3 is TGTGCCAGCTCACCACAAGGGAAAGACACTGAAGCTTTCTTT.

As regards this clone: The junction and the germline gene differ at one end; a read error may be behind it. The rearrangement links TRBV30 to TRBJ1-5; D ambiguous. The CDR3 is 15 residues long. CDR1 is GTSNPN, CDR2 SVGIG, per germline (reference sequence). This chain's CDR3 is CAWRSGSYSNQPQHF. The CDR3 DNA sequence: TGTGCCTGGAGGTCGGGGTCTTATAGCAATCAGCCTCAGCATTTT. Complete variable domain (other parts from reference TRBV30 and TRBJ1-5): SQTIHQWPATLVQPVGSPLSLECTVEGTSNPNLYWYRQAAGRGLQLLFYSVGIGQISSEVPQNLSASRPQDRQFILSSKKLLLSDSGFYLCAWRSGSYSNQPQHFGDGTRLSIL.

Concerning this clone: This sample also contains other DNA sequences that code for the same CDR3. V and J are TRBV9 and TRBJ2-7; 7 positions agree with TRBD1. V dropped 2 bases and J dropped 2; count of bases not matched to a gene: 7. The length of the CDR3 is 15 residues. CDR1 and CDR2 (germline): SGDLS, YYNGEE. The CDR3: CASSVTGTDAYEQYF. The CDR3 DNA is TGTGCCAGCAGCGTGACCGGGACAGATGCCTACGAGCAGTACTTC.

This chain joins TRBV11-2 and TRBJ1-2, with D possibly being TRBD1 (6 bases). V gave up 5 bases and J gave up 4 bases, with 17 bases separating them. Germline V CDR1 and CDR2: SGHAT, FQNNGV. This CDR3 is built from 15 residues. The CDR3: CASSGTGFRSYGYTF. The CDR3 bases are TGTGCCAGCAGCGGCACAGGGTTTCGGAGCTATGGCTACACCTTC.

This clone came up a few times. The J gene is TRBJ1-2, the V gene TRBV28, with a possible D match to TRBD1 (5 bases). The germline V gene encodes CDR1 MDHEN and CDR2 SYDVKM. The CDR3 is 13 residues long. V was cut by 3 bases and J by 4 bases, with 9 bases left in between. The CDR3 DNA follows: TGTGCCAGCAGTTTCGGGACGGTCTATGGCTACACCTTC. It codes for CASSFGTVYGYTF.

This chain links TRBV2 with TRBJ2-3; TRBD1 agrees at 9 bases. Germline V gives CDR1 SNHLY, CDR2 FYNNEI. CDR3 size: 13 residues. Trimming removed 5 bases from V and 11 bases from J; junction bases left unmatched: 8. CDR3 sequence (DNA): TGTGCCAGCAGTCGACCTGGACAGGGGAAGCAGTATTTT. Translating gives CASSRPGQGKQYF.

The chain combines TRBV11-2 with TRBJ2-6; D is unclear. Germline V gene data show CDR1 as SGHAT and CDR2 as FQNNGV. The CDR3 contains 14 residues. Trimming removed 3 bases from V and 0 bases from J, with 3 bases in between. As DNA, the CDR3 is TGTGCCAGCAGCTTGACCTCTGGGGCCAACGTCCTGACTTTC. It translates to CASSLTSGANVLTF.

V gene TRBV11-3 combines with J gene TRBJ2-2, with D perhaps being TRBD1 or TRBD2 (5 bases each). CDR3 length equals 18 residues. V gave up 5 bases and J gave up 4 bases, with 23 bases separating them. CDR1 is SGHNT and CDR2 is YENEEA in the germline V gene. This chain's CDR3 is CASSRAPGRGVVTGELFF. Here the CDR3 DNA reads TGTGCCAGCAGCCGCGCTCCTGGTAGGGGAGTTGTCACCGGGGAGCTGTTTTTT.

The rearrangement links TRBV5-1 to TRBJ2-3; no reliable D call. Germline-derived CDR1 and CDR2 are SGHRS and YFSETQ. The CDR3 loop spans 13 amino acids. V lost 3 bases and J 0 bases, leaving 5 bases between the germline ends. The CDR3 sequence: CASSSQSTDTQYF. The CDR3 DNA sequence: TGCGCCAGCAGCTCGCAGAGCACAGATACGCAGTATTTT.

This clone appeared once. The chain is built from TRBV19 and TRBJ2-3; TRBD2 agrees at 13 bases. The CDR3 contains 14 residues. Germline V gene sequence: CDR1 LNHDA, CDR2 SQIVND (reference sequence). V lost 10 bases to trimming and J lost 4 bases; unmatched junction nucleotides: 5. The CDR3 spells CATQTSGRSDTQYF. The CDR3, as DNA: TGTGCCACCCAGACTAGCGGGAGGTCAGATACGCAGTATTTT.

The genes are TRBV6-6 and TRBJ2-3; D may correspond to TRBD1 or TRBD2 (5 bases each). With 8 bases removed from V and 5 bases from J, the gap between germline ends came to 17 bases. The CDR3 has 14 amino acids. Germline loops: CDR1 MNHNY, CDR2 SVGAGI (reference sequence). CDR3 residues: CASGWGSGGDTQYF. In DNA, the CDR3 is TGTGCCAGCGGTTGGGGGTCCGGAGGAGATACGCAGTATTTT.

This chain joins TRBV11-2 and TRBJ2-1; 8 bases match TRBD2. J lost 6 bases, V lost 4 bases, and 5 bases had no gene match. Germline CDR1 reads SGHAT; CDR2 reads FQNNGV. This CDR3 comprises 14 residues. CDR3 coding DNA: TGTGCCAGCAGCTCAGCGGGAGCGGGCAATGAGCAGTTCTTC. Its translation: CASSSAGAGNEQFF.

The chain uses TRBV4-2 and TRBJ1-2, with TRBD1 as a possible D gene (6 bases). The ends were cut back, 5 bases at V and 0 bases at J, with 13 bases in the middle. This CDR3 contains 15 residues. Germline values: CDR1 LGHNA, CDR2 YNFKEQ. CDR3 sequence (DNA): TGTGCCAGCAGCGCCTCGACAGGAGCTAACTATGGCTACACCTTC. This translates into CASSASTGANYGYTF.

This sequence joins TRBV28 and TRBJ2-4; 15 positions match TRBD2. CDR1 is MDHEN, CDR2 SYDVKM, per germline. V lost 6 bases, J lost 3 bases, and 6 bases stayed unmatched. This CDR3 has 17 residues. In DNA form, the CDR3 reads TGTGCCAGCAGGAGGACTAGCGGGGGGGCGGACAAAAACATTCAGTACTTC. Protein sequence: CASRRTSGGADKNIQYF.

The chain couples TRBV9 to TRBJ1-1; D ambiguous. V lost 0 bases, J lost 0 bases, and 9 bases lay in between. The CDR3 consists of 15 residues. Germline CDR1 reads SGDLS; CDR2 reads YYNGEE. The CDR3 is CASSVGQLVNTEAFF. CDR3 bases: TGTGCCAGCAGCGTAGGGCAGTTAGTGAACACTGAAGCTTTCTTT.

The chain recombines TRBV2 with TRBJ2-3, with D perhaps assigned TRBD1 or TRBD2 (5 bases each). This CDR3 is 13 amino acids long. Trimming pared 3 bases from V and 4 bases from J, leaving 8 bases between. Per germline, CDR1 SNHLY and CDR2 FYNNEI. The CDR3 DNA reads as TGTGCCAGCAGTGATGGGACGGCAGATACGCAGTATTTT. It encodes CASSDGTADTQYF.

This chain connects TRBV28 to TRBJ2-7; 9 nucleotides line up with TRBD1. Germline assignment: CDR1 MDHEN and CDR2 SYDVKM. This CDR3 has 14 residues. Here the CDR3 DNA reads TGTGCGACCAACGGCCCGGGACAGGGCCACGAGCAGTACTTC. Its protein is CATNGPGQGHEQYF.

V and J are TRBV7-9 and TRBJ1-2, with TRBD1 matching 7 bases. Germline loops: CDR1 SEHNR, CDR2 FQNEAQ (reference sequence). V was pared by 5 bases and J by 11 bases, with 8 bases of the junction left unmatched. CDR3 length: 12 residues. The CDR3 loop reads CASSPRDRAYTF. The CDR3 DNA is TGTGCCAGCAGCCCCAGAGACAGGGCGTACACCTTC.

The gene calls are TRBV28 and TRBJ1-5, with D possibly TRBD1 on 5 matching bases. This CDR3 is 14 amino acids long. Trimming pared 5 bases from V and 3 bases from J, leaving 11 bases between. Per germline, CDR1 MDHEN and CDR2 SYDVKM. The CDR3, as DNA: TGTGCCAGCAGTAGGGGACGGAACAATCAGCCCCAGCATTTT. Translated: CASSRGRNNQPQHF.